Presented here are 3 T cell receptor beta chains from one specimen sequenced in a study of CD8+CD57+ T cells in acquired aplastic anemia. TCR beta VDJ and CDR3 were profiled, and genomic DNA was the template. Using its own MiXCR run on the reads, TCRdb lists one record per CDR3 protein. This table has around 430,000 distinct CDR3 sequences, approximately 32% appearing once. Only patients with CD8+CD57+ cell expansion on flow cytometry were chosen for sequencing. What was sequenced was sorted CD4+, CD8+, or CD8+CD57+ T cells (not recorded which) from PBMCs. The receptors stem from a human donor with aplastic anemia.

This clonotype came up many times. The chain uses TRBV5-1 and TRBJ1-2, with D possibly TRBD1 on 6 matching bases. V was shortened by 3 bases and J by 4 bases, with 16 bases between the two germline ends. Germline CDR1 and CDR2: SGHRS and YFSETQ. This CDR3 is 15 amino acids long. DNA of the CDR3: TGCGCCAGCAGCTCTTCCGTACAGGGTGGCTATGGCTACACCTTC. Protein product: CASSSSVQGGYGYTF.

In this sample, this clonotype turned up many times. The chain combines TRBV7-2 with TRBJ1-1, with D tentatively TRBD1 (5 bases). The CDR3 totals 13 residues. CDR1 is SGHTA and CDR2 is FQGNSA in the germline V gene. Trimming removed 5 bases at V and 4 bases at J, with 11 bases between. The DNA of the CDR3 is TGTGCCAGCAGCCCGGGGGAGACCACTGAAGCTTTCTTT. This gives the protein CASSPGETTEAFF.

The rearrangement uses TRBV19 and TRBJ1-2, with unresolved D. The germline V and J ends were trimmed by 3 bases and 7 bases, with 9 bases remaining between them. The CDR3 extends over 12 amino acids. CDR1 and CDR2 from the germline V gene are LNHDA and SQIVND (reference sequence). CDR3 sequence: CASSMWGSGYTF. CDR3 DNA sequence: TGTGCCAGTAGTATGTGGGGATCTGGCTACACCTTC.